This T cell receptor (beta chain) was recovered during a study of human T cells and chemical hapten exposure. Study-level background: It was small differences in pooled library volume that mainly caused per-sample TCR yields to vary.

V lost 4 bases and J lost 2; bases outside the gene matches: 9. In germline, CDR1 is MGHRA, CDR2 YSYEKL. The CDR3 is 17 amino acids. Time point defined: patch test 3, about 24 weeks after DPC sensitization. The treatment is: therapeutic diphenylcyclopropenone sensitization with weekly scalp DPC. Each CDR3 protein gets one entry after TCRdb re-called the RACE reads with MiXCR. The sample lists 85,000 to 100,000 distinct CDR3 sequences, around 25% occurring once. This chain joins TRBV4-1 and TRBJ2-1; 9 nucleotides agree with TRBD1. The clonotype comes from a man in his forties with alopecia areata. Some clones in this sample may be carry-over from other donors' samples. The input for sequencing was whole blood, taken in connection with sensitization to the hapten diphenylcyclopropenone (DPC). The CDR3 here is CASSLTPTGGAYNEQFF. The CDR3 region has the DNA TGCGCCAGCAGCCTCACTCCCACAGGGGGCGCCTACAATGAGCAGTTCTTC.